These 5 T cell receptor beta chains originate from one sample sequenced in a study of cytomegalovirus exposure and HLA in healthy donors. TCRdb's copy holds only in-frame clones and misses some; the assay was immunoSEQ multiplex PCR. The sample includes approximately 220,000 clones, 90% to 95% seen only once; the top ten take more than 0.85%. The specimen sequenced was PBMCs. These TCRs come from a woman between 18 and 29 years old in good health and CMV-seronegative.

The CDR3 coding sequence is TGTGCCAGCTCACCCAGGGTACAGGGCAATGAGCAGTTCTTC. This translates into CASSPRVQGNEQFF. This chain joins TRBV18 and TRBJ2-1; a weak D match, TRBD1 (6 bases). Trimming removed 3 bases from V and 6 bases from J, with 12 bases in between. Germline CDR1 reads KGHSH; CDR2 reads LQKENI. The CDR3 runs 14 residues.

Notes on this clone: In the same sample, other DNA sequences code for this CDR3. The rearrangement uses TRBV5-1 and TRBJ2-7, with TRBD2 as a possible D gene (6 bases). Germline CDR1 is SGHRS and CDR2 is YFSETQ. Trimming took off 0 bases at V and 1 base at J, with 8 bases between the two ends. This CDR3 contains 14 residues. This CDR3 reads CASSLVGGSYEQYF. CDR3 in DNA: TGCGCCAGCAGCTTGGTGGGGGGTTCCTACGAGCAGTACTTC.

Regarding this clone: The sample holds other DNA sequences that translate to the same CDR3. This rearrangement joins TRBV30 to TRBJ1-5, with D perhaps TRBD1 (6 bases). The CDR3 covers 13 residues. V was pared by 0 bases and J by 7 bases, with 10 bases between. Looked up from germline, CDR1 is GTSNPN and CDR2 is SVGIG (reference sequence). The DNA of the CDR3 is TGTGCCTGGAGTGTACAGGGAGGGCAGCCCCAGCATTTT. It codes for CAWSVQGGQPQHF.

V is TRBV2 and J is TRBJ1-2; D is possibly TRBD1 (5 bases). Deletions cut 4 bases from V and 4 bases from J, with 10 bases between. The CDR3 runs to 13 residues. Germline CDR1 SNHLY, CDR2 FYNNEI. The CDR3 DNA is TGTGCCAGCAGTGTACAGGCTGTCTATGGCTACACCTTC. It codes for CASSVQAVYGYTF.

The chain combines TRBV19 with TRBJ1-1, with D unresolved. The V gene's germline CDR1 is LNHDA and CDR2 SQIVND (reference sequence). V was clipped by 5 bases and J by 3 bases, with 7 bases between them. The CDR3 runs 12 residues. DNA for the CDR3: TGTGCCAGTAGTCGAACGGACACTGAAGCTTTCTTT. Protein sequence: CASSRTDTEAFF.